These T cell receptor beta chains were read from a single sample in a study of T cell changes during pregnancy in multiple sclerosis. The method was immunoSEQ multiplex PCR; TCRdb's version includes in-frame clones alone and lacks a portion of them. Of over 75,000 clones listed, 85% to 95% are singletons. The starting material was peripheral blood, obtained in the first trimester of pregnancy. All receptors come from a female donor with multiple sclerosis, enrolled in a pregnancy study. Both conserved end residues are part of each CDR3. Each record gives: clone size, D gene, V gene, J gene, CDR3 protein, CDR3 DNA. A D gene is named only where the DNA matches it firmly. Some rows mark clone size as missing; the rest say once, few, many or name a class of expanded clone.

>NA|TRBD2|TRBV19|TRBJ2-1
CASSTSSGTNEQFF
TGTGCCAGTAGTACGTCTAGCGGAACTAATGAGCAGTTCTTC
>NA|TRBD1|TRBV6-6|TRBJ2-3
CASSSTGTGVKDTQYF
TGTGCCAGCAGTTCCACCGGGACAGGGGTTAAAGATACGCAGTATTTT
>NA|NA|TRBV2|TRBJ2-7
CASKGVRDEQYF
TGTGCCAGCAAAGGGGTACGGGACGAGCAGTACTTC
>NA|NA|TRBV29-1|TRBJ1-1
CSVEALEGRTEAFF
TGCAGCGTTGAAGCTCTGGAGGGCCGAACTGAAGCTTTCTTT
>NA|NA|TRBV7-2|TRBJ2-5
CASSLAVRETQYF
TGTGCCAGCAGCTTAGCGGTGCGGGAGACCCAGTACTTC
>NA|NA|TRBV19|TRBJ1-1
CASKGQNTEAFF
TGTGCCAGTAAAGGACAGAACACTGAAGCTTTCTTT
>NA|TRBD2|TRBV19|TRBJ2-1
CASRPFPGLAPGRFNEQFF
TGTGCCAGTAGACCTTTTCCGGGACTAGCTCCGGGTAGGTTCAATGAGCAGTTCTTC
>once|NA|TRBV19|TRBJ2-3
CASSISGYGNTQYF
TGTGCCAGTAGTATTTCGGGCTACGGGAATACGCAGTATTTT
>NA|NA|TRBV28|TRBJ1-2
CASSLIERYGYTF
TGTGCCAGCAGTTTAATAGAGCGCTATGGCTACACCTTC
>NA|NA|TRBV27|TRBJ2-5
CASSSLRTVYQETQYF
TGTGCCAGCAGTTCCCTTCGGACTGTGTACCAAGAGACCCAGTACTTC
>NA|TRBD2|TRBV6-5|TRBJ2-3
CASSYGLAVSTDTQYF
TGTGCCAGCAGTTACGGACTAGCGGTTAGCACAGATACGCAGTATTTT
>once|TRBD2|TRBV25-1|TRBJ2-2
CATAGLGDTGELFF
TGTGCCACCGCCGGACTAGGGGACACCGGGGAGCTGTTTTTT
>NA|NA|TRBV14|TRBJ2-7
CASSPDRSDYEQYF
TGTGCCAGCAGCCCAGATCGAAGCGACTACGAGCAGTACTTC
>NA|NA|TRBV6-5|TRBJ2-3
CASSYVGSSSTQYF
TGTGCCAGCAGTTACGTCGGTAGCAGCAGCACGCAGTATTTT
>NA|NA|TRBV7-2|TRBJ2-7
CASSFGQGWSYEQYF
TGTGCCAGCAGCTTCGGGCAGGGGTGGTCCTACGAGCAGTACTTC
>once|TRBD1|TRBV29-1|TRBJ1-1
CSAGQGNTEAFF
TGCAGCGCCGGACAGGGGAACACTGAAGCTTTCTTT
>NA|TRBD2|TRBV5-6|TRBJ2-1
CASSLTSGAGDEQFF
TGTGCCAGCAGCTTGACTAGCGGTGCGGGCGATGAGCAGTTCTTC
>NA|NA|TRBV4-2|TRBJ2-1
CASSQEEGGGYNEQFF
TGTGCCAGCAGCCAAGAGGAGGGAGGGGGGTACAATGAGCAGTTCTTC
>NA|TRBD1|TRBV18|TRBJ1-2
CASSPEPTGNYGYTF
TGTGCCAGCTCACCAGAGCCGACAGGGAACTATGGCTACACCTTC
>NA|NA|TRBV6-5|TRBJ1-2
CASSYSLQGPPGYTF
TGTGCCAGCAGTTACTCGTTGCAGGGGCCGCCCGGCTACACCTTC
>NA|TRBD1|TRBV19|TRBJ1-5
CASNDDRGRQPQHF
TGTGCCAGTAACGACGACAGGGGAAGACAGCCCCAGCATTTT
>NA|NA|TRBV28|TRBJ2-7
CASSGLIYEQYF
TGTGCCAGCAGTGGACTGATCTACGAGCAGTACTTC
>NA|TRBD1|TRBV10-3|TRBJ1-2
CATQGGGVATNYGYTF
TGTGCCACTCAGGGGGGAGGAGTGGCTACTAACTATGGCTACACCTTC
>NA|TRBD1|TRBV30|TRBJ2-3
CAWSGKRGQGADTQYF
TGTGCCTGGAGTGGAAAACGGGGACAGGGGGCAGATACGCAGTATTTT
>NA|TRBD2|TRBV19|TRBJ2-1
CASTSTAGGPGNEQFF
TGTGCCAGTACCTCCACAGCGGGAGGGCCGGGCAATGAGCAGTTCTTC
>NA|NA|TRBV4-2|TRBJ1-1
CASSHSAGGRNTEAFF
TGTGCCAGCAGCCATTCGGCGGGCGGACGGAACACTGAAGCTTTCTTT
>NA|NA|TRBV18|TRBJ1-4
CASSPGLDEKLFF
TGTGCCAGCTCACCCGGACTAGATGAAAAACTGTTTTTT
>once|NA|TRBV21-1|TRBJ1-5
CASIVVRGSDNQPQHF
TGTGCCAGCATCGTAGTAAGGGGGAGTGACAATCAGCCCCAGCATTTT
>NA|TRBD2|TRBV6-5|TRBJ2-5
CASSFIQGRGGGTQYF
TGTGCCAGCAGTTTCATCCAGGGCCGGGGGGGAGGGACCCAGTACTTC
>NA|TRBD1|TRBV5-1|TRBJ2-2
CASSSGAGGVTGELFF
TGCGCCAGCAGCTCCGGGGCAGGGGGCGTCACCGGGGAGCTGTTTTTT
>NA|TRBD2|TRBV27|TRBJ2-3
CASSLGAGGRDTQYF
TGTGCCAGCAGTTTAGGAGCGGGAGGACGGGATACGCAGTATTTT
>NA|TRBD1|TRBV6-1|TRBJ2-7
CASSASSGTGGGYEQYF
TGTGCCAGCAGTGCCAGCTCCGGGACAGGGGGCGGGTACGAGCAGTACTTC